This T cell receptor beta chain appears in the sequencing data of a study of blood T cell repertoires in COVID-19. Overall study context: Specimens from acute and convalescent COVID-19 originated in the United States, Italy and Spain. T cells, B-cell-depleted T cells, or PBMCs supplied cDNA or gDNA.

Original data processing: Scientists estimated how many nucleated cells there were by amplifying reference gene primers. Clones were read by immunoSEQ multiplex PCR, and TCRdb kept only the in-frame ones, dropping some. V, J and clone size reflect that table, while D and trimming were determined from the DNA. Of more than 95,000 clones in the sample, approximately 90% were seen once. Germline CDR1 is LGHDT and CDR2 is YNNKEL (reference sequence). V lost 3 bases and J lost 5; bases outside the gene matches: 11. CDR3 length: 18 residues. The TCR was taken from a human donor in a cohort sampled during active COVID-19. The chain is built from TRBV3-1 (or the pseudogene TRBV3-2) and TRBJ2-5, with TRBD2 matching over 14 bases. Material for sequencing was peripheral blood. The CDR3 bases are TGTGCCAGCAGCCATCTGCGGGGGACTAGCGGGAGTAGGGAGACCCAGTACTTC. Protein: CASSHLRGTSGSRETQYF.